The entry below gives a single T cell receptor beta chain sequence along with its context. This entry comes from a study of cytomegalovirus exposure and HLA in healthy donors. Trimming removed 3 bases from V and 7 bases from J, with 6 bases in between. The CDR3 consists of 12 residues. Germline V CDR1 and CDR2: SGHAT, FQNNGV. 60 Vbeta and 13 Jbeta primers were used in PCR. Profiling relied on immunoSEQ multiplex PCR, and the TCRdb table lists in-frame clones only, not all of them. The sample comprises 120,000 or so clones, less than 85% of which are singletons, and 1.2% rests with the top ten. The clonotype originates from a female donor in good health and CMV-seronegative. Sequencing input: PBMCs. The V call is TRBV11-2, the J call TRBJ2-2, with D unresolved. This chain's CDR3 is CASSFSDGELFF. DNA of the CDR3: TGTGCCAGCAGCTTCAGCGACGGGGAGCTGTTTTTT.